This record concerns one T cell receptor (beta chain) sequence. Its antigen is currently unknown. The CDR3 is made up of 14 amino acids. The germline V and J ends were trimmed by 6 bases and 13 bases, with 24 bases remaining between them. Germline CDR1 LNHDA, CDR2 SQIVND (reference sequence). The record originates from a study of PD-L1 blockade in urothelial cancer. Background on the study: Beginning around 2014, patients received atezolizumab, given as 1,200 mg intravenously every 3 weeks. Timepoints chosen for blood analysis were 3 weeks (second dose) and 6 weeks after treatment start. Whole-study results and caveats: Better survival was predicted by below-median pretreatment blood TCR clonality.

Sample time point: pretreatment peripheral blood. The number of samples from each patient was between 1 and 8, taken pretreatment and on-treatment. Sequencing used immunoSEQ multiplex PCR; TCRdb keeps in-frame clones, though not all of them. The sample yields fewer than 60,000 clones, roughly 82% seen once. Sequencing was performed on PBMCs, taken around atezolizumab (anti-PD-L1) treatment. The V gene is TRBV19, the J gene TRBJ2-5; D possibly corresponds to TRBD1 (6 bases). The source is a man between 45 and 60 years old with urothelial cancer. The CDR3 reads CASSLTGTRVNLYF. The CDR3 DNA reads TGTGCCAGTAGCCTCACCGGGACAAGAGTTAATTTGTACTTC.